The T cell receptor beta chain under discussion was sequenced for a study of blood T cells in healthy people across ages (dated by TCRdb to the mid-2010s). About the study as a whole: In model experiments, template switching captured roughly one uniquely barcoded TCR beta cDNA molecule for every two T cells. Donors were grouped into four age groups: young (average approximately 15 years), middle-aged (39), aged (roughly 62) and long-lived (around 82). To track age-related changes in TCR beta repertoire diversity, the study relied on deep sequencing normalized with unique cDNA molecular identifiers. To avoid experimental bias, donors of different ages were distributed randomly across sequencing lanes. The study analyzed two additional independent replicas of 1 million unique cDNA reads from the same blood draw for two donors, one aged 18 to 30 and one aged 80 or older. General findings and caveats noted by the study authors: Because the CMV infection status of the donors was unknown, age-related changes in expanded clonotypes may potentially have been confounded. As age increased, observed TCR beta diversity per million T cells dropped in a roughly linear way, and a significant reduction was already evident by age 40. Total diversity estimates from one million sequenced T cells were considered lower bounds and underestimates. Observed TCR beta diversity correlated strongly with the percentage of naive T cells measured by flow cytometry. Compared with the aged group, more naive CD4+ T cells, fewer expanded clones and increased TCR diversity were shown by the long-lived group, suggesting age selection. Conclusive comparison of naive and antigen-experienced compartments was prevented by the profiling of bulk unsorted PBMCs.

Preparation of the library involved 5' RACE. A second PCR of about 6 to 12 cycles was run with a J-beta primer mix and a sample-barcoded 5' primer. A unique molecular identifier was introduced onto each TCR beta cDNA molecule by a template-switch 5' adaptor carrying 12 random nucleotides. Each sample yielded at least 3 million CDR3-containing paired-end reads. All of the RNA was converted into first-strand cDNA using the Mint cDNA synthesis kit, with a TRBC-specific oligonucleotide serving as the primer. All cDNA was treated with uracil-DNA glycosylase and then went through a first 18-cycle PCR with the universal primers M1SS and BC2_uni_R. Per the source publication's procedure: Normalization of each sample was performed by random selection of 1 million high-quality reads, each carrying a distinct molecular identifier. Instead of being binned into consensus sequences, reads that shared molecular identifiers were thrown out. MiTCR, run with a Q25 quality threshold and the strictest error-elimination algorithm, handled CDR3 identification, clonotype clustering and error correction. A nonparametric unseen species model using Euler transformation provided a lower-bound estimate of total TCR beta diversity. TCRdb's own reprocessing of the public reads used fastp at Q25 and MiXCR and kept productive beta chains. Every distinct CDR3 protein forms one entry, paired with its most common genes and DNA. TCRdb, not the original authors, processed these V and J calls. The sample profile shows approximately 1,700,000 distinct CDR3 sequences; roughly two fifths of them were found once. Of the sample, 23% is held by the ten largest clones.

Donors were approximately 42 systemically healthy Caucasian individuals from Russia aged roughly 6 to 90 years. Approximately 10 milliliters of peripheral blood were collected from each donor into EDTA-treated Vacutainer tubes. PBMCs were isolated by Ficoll-Paque density-gradient centrifugation, with at least 6.5 million obtained per sample. Total RNA, at least 5.5 micrograms per sample, was extracted from PBMCs with Trizol reagent. For every donor, an aliquot of PBMCs went through flow cytometry to measure the percentages of naive CD45RAhigh/CD27high T cells. Only a few counts were recorded for this clonotype. The antigen it binds to is not known. Base qualities are not at hand, and no much larger clone is one base apart. The CDR3 goes from the cysteine to the phenylalanine over 15 residues. Only the CDR3 DNA is retained, 45 bases long and in frame from the first base. CDR1 and CDR2, per the germline V gene (reference sequence), are DFQATT and SNEGSKA. V loses 3 bases of germline sequence and J loses 0 bases, and the interval between the two ends is 15 bases.

The clonotype originates from a human donor in good health. The rearrangement joined TRBV20-1 to TRBJ2-7; perhaps TRBD2 is the D gene, with 6 bases matching. What was sequenced was blood. The CDR3 region: CSARDYLTNSYEQYF. The base sequence is TGCAGTGCTAGGGACTACTTGACTAACTCCTACGAGCAGTACTTC.